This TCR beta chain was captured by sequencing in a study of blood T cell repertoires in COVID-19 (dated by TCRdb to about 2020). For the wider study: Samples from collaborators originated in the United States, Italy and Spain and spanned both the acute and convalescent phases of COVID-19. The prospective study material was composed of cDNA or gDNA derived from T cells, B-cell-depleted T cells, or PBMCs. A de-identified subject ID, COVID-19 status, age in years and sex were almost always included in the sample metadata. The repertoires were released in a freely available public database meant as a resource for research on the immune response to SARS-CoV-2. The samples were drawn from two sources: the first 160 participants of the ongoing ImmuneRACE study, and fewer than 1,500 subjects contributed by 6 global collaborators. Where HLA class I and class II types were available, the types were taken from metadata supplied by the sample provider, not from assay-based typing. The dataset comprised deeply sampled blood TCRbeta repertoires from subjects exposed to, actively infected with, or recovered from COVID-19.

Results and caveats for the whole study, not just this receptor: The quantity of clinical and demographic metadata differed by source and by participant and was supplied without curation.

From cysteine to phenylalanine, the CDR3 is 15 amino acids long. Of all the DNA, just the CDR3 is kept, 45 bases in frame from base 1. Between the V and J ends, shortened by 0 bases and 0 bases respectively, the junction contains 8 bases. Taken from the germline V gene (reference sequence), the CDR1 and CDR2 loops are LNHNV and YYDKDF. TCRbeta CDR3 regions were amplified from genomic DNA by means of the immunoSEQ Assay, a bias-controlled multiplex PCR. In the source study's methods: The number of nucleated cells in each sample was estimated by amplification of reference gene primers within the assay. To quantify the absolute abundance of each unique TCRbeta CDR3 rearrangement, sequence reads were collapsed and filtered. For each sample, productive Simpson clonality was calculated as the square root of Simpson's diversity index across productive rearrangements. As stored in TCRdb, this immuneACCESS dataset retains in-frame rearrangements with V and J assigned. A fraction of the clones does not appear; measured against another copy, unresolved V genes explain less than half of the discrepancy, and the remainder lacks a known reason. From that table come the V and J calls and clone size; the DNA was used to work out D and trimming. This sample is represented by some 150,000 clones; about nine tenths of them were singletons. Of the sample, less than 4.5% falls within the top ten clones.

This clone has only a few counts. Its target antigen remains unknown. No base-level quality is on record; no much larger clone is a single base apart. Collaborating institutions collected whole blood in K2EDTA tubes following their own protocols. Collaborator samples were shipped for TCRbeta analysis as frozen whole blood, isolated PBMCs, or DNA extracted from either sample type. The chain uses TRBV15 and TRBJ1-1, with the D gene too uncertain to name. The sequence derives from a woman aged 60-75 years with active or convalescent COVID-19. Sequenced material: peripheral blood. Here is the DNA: TGTGCCACCAGCAGAGATCGCCCAGTGAACACTGAAGCTTTCTTT. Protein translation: CATSRDRPVNTEAFF.